The present entry profiles one TCR beta chain with its context. This entry belongs to a study of T-cell reconstitution after alpha-beta-depleted transplantation in children. The V gene's germline CDR1 is LGHNA and CDR2 YSLEER. Trimming removed 7 bases from V and 1 base from J, with 16 bases in between. This CDR3 is built from 15 residues. The authors prepared the TCRbeta library with unique molecular identifiers. TCRdb passed the PCR reads through MiXCR, listing each CDR3 protein once. The sample has some 240,000 distinct CDR3 sequences; 12% are singletons. Sequencing was performed on PBMCs from the stem cell graft donor, taken from the stem cell graft. The sequence was collected from a human donor who donated a stem cell graft to a child with acute lymphoblastic leukemia. The chain combines TRBV4-3 with TRBJ1-2, with D possibly TRBD1 on 5 matching bases. CDR3 in amino acids: CASTPTFDSNYGYTF. The CDR3 nucleotides read TGCGCCAGCACCCCAACCTTCGACAGTAACTATGGCTACACCTTC.